The next 16 T cell receptor beta chains were all read from a single sample in a study of graft-versus-host responses after intestinal transplantation. Their antigens remain unidentified. TCRdb keeps only in-frame clones here, not all; method: immunoSEQ multiplex PCR. In the table there are tens of thousands of clones, almost 95% of which are singletons. This specimen consisted of unstimulated CD4+ T cells sorted from spleen or lymph node cells, obtained before transplant. These receptors were taken from a human donor who was the organ donor for an intestinal transplant.

The chain uses TRBV7-2 and TRBJ2-5; D gene unclear. CDR3 length: 16 residues. CDR1 SGHTA and CDR2 FQGNSA come from the germline V gene. V dropped 1 base and J dropped 1 base, with 13 bases sitting between them. For the CDR3, the DNA is TGTGCCAGCAGCTTAGAAGTTCTGTCAGTCCAAGAGACCCAGTACTTC. Amino acids: CASSLEVLSVQETQYF.

This rearrangement joins TRBV27 to TRBJ2-7, with 8 bases identical to TRBD1. The CDR3 totals 14 residues. Unmatched junction bases numbered 7, after V lost 5 bases and J lost 4 bases. The germline CDR1 and CDR2 sequences are MNHEY and SMNVEV (reference sequence). CDR3 region: CASSLTTGGYEQYF. CDR3 DNA sequence: TGTGCCAGCAGTCTTACCACAGGGGGGTACGAGCAGTACTTC.

To note about this clone: No conserved phenylalanine or tryptophan ends this CDR3, so it is likely a read error. The V call is TRBV7-9, the J call TRBJ1-1; D unclear. CDR3 length: 13 residues. Trimming removed 1 base from V and 4 bases from J, with 7 bases in between. Germline values: CDR1 SEHNR, CDR2 FQNEAQ (reference sequence). This CDR3 is CASSLDGPTEAFL. The DNA for the CDR3 is TGTGCCAGCAGCTTAGACGGGCCCACTGAAGCTTTCCTT.

The chain recombines TRBV6-1 with TRBJ2-7; 9 bases agree with TRBD1. Germline CDR1 MNHNS, CDR2 SASEGT. V gave up 8 bases and J gave up 2 bases; unmatched junction bases: 1. CDR3 length: 12 residues. Written as DNA, the CDR3 is TGTGCCAGCGGGGACAGGGCCTACGAGCAGTACTTC. It yields the protein CASGDRAYEQYF.

The table lists this clone with a count of one. V gene TRBV4-1 combines with J gene TRBJ2-3; TRBD1 matches 10 bases. CDR3 size: 17 residues. V lost 1 base, J lost 8 bases, and 12 bases stayed unmatched. Germline CDR1 reads MGHRA; CDR2 reads YSYEKL. The CDR3 protein is CASSQVEGQGQYGTQYF. CDR3 coding DNA: TGCGCCAGCAGCCAAGTGGAGGGACAGGGGCAATATGGTACGCAGTATTTT.

CDR3 protein: CAISGGPLSKNIQYF. CDR3 nucleotide sequence: TGTGCCATCAGTGGGGGGCCACTGTCTAAAAACATTCAGTACTTC. The gene calls are TRBV10-3 and TRBJ2-4, with a weak D call TRBD1 (6 bases). The germline V and J ends were trimmed by 4 bases and 4 bases, with 14 bases remaining between them. CDR3 length: 15 amino acids. Germline V gene lookup returns CDR1 ENHRY and CDR2 SYGVKD.

The chain employs TRBV5-1 and TRBJ2-1; weak D call: TRBD1 (6 bases). The CDR3 covers 16 residues. CDR1 and CDR2 (germline): SGHRS, YFSETQ. V was trimmed by 0 bases and J by 4 bases, leaving 14 bases between them. This chain's CDR3 is CASSLARGKTYNEQFF. For the CDR3, the DNA is TGCGCCAGCAGCTTGGCCAGGGGAAAAACTTACAATGAGCAGTTCTTC.

CDR3 region: CASSQRGGVYNEQFF. In DNA form, the CDR3 reads TGCGCCAGCAGCCAACGGGGTGGTGTTTACAATGAGCAGTTCTTC. The chain links TRBV4-1 to TRBJ2-1, with D perhaps matching TRBD2 (5 bases). V was pared by 2 bases and J by 4 bases, with 12 bases between. The CDR3 sequence is 15 residues long. Germline V CDR1 and CDR2: MGHRA, YSYEKL.

The chain is built from TRBV19 and TRBJ2-2, with 9 bases identical to TRBD1. This CDR3 comprises 15 residues. V lost 6 bases and J lost 5; bases outside the gene matches: 7. The germline V gene encodes CDR1 LNHDA and CDR2 SQIVND (reference sequence). The CDR3 DNA reads TGTGCCAGTAGAAACAGGGGGCGACTGACCGGGGAGCTGTTTTTT. Amino acid sequence: CASRNRGRLTGELFF.

V usage is TRBV11-3 and J usage is TRBJ2-3; 7 bases match TRBD1. Germline V gives CDR1 SGHNT, CDR2 YENEEA. The CDR3 contains 13 residues. The J segment lost 5 bases and the V segment lost 5 bases, leaving 4 bases of the junction unmatched. Written as DNA, the CDR3 is TGTGCCAGCAGCGGGGCAGGGGGAGATACGCAGTATTTT. It encodes CASSGAGGDTQYF.

This clone was seen a few times. The chain's CDR3 is CASSQGNGGSSYEQYF. DNA of the CDR3: TGCGCCAGCAGCCAAGGAAACGGGGGGAGCTCCTACGAGCAGTACTTC. The V gene is TRBV4-1, the J gene TRBJ2-7; 7 bases align to TRBD2. V dropped 1 base and J dropped 0; count of bases not matched to a gene: 6. This CDR3 is 16 amino acids long. Germline loops: CDR1 MGHRA, CDR2 YSYEKL.

This rearrangement joins TRBV30 to TRBJ2-7; 9 nucleotides match TRBD1. CDR3 length: 12 amino acids. J gave up 4 bases and V 4 bases, and 2 bases lay outside the gene matches. CDR1 is GTSNPN and CDR2 is SVGIG in the germline V gene (reference sequence). The chain's CDR3 is CAWTGQGYEQYF. The CDR3 DNA reads TGTGCCTGGACGGGACAGGGTTACGAGCAGTACTTC. Using reference TRBV30 and TRBJ2-7 for the parts outside the CDR3, the full variable domain is SQTIHQWPATLVQPVGSPLSLECTVEGTSNPNLYWYRQAAGRGLQLLFYSVGIGQISSEVPQNLSASRPQDRQFILSSKKLLLSDSGFYLCAWTGQGYEQYFGPGTRLTVT.

This chain uses TRBV12-5 with TRBJ2-7; possible D gene TRBD1, 5 bases. CDR3 length: 14 residues. V was clipped by 0 bases and J by 3 bases, with 9 bases between them. Per germline, CDR1 LGHNT and CDR2 FRNRAP. The CDR3: CASGLVSGFYEQYF. CDR3 bases: TGTGCTAGTGGTTTGGTATCAGGGTTCTACGAGCAGTACTTC.

The genes are TRBV11-2 and TRBJ2-3, with 8 bases identical to TRBD2. V dropped 2 bases and J dropped 0; count of bases not matched to a gene: 10. This CDR3 has 18 residues. Looked up from germline, CDR1 is SGHAT and CDR2 is FQNNGV. CDR3: CASSLIRTGGASTDTQYF. For the CDR3, the DNA is TGTGCCAGCAGCTTAATTCGTACGGGGGGGGCTAGCACAGATACGCAGTATTTT.

Here the CDR3 reads CASSRRLAGHTDTQYF. The CDR3 nucleotides read TGTGCCAGCAGCCGAAGACTAGCGGGGCACACAGATACGCAGTATTTT. This chain joins TRBV5-6 and TRBJ2-3; TRBD2 agrees at 11 bases. Germline loops: CDR1 SGHDT, CDR2 YYEEEE. V was clipped by 4 bases and J by 2 bases; unmatched bases: 6. The CDR3 spans 16 residues.

J is TRBJ1-4 and V is TRBV19, with TRBD1 matching 11 bases. Germline lookup yields CDR1 LNHDA and CDR2 SQIVND (reference sequence). After removal of 7 bases from V and 3 bases from J, the junction contained 1 base not matched to a gene. This CDR3 region has 14 residues. In DNA, the CDR3 is TGTGCCAGTAAGGACAGGGGGCCTAATGAAAAACTGTTTTTT. It encodes CASKDRGPNEKLFF.